A selection of T cell receptor beta chains follows, all from one sample in a study of blood T cell repertoires in COVID-19. Assay used: immunoSEQ multiplex PCR; TCRdb lists only in-frame clones, some missing. Altogether roughly 150,000 clones are present, more than 80% being singletons, with the ten largest covering roughly 10%. The specimen sequenced was peripheral blood. The receptor set was obtained from a human donor in a cohort sampled during active COVID-19. Each CDR3 is given with its conserved first and last residue. Each record gives: J gene, V gene, CDR3 protein.

TRBJ2-7,TRBV2,CASSETGGARGEQYF
TRBJ1-2,TRBV7-2,CASSSTGPGGYTF
TRBJ2-5,TRBV28,CASSLSLAGGPGTQYF
TRBJ1-6,TRBV7-2,CASSLAGKTSNSPLHF
TRBJ2-2,TRBV7-6,CASSLSQGAGELFF
TRBJ1-5,TRBV28,CASNSVPGNQPQHF
TRBJ1-1,TRBV6-5,CASRNPGGTEAFF
TRBJ1-1,TRBV11-2,CASSLVPDLNTEAFF
TRBJ2-3,TRBV7-9,CASRPDSTDTQYF
TRBJ2-2,TRBV5-1,CASSLRGAYTGELFF
TRBJ2-1,TRBV7-3,CASSQPGLAGGKNNEQFF
TRBJ2-5,TRBV19,CASSPPGPETQYF
TRBJ1-4,TRBV2,CASSRGTGGGEKLFF
TRBJ2-5,TRBV19,CASSPGETQYF
TRBJ1-4,TRBV10-3,CAISESGTGGEKLFF
TRBJ2-5,TRBV7-9,CASSHPTEIETQYF
TRBJ1-2,TRBV12-5,CASDKEIGGGYTF
TRBJ2-5,TRBV7-2,CASSLTGELRETQYF